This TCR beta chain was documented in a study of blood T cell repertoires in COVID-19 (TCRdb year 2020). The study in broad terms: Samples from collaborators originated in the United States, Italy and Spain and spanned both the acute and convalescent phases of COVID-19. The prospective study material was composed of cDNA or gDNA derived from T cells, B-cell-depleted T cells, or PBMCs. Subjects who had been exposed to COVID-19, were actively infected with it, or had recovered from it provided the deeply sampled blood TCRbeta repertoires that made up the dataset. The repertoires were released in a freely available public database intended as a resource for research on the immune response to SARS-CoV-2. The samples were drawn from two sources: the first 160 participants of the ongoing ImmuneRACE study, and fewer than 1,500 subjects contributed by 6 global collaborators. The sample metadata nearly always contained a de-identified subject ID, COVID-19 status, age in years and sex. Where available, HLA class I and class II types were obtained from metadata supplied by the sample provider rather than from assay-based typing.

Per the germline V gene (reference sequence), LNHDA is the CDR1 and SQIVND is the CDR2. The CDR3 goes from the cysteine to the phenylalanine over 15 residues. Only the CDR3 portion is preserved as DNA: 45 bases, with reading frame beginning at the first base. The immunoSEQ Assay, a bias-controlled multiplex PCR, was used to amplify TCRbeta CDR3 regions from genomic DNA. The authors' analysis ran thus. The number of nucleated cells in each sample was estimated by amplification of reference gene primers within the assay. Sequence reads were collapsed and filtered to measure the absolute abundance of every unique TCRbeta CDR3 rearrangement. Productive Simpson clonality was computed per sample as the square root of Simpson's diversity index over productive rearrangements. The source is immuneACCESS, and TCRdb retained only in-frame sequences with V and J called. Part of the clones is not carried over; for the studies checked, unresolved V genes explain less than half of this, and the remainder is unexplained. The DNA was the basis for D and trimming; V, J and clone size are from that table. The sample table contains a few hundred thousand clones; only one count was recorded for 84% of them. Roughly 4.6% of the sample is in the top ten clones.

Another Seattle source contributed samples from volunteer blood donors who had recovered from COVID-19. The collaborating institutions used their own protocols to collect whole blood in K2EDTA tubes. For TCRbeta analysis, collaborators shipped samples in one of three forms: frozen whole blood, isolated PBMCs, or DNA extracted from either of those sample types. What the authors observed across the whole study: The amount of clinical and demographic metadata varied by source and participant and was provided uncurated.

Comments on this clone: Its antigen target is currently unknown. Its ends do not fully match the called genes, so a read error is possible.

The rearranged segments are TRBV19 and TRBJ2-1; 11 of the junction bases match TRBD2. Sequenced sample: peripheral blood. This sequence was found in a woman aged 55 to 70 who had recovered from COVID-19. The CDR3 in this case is CASSVASGGPGEQIF. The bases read TGTGCCAGTAGTGTCGCTAGCGGGGGGCCGGGTGAGCAGATCTTC.